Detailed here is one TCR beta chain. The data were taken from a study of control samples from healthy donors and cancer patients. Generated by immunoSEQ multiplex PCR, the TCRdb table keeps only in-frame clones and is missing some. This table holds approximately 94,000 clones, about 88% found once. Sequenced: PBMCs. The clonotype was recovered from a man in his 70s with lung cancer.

The CDR3 here is CASSLTGRAGNEKLFF. CDR3 in DNA: TGTGCCAGCAGCTTAACAGGCAGGGCCGGTAATGAAAAACTGTTTTTT. The chain employs TRBV7-3 and TRBJ1-4; D may be TRBD1 (5 bases). Germline CDR1 SGHTA, CDR2 FQGTGA. V was clipped by 0 bases and J by 4 bases, with 12 bases between them. CDR3 length: 16 amino acids. Based on the CDR3 plus reference TRBV7-3 and TRBJ1-4, the full variable domain is GAGVSQTPSNKVTEKGKYVELRCDPISGHTALYWYRQSLGQGPEFLIYFQGTGAADDSGLPNDRFFAVRPEGSVSTLKIQRTERGDSAVYLCASSLTGRAGNEKLFFGSGTQLSVL.